These 8 T cell receptor beta chains originate from one sample sequenced in a study of T cell responses to AZD1222 COVID-19 vaccine. The repertoire was sequenced with immunoSEQ multiplex PCR; TCRdb's copy has only in-frame clones and lacks some. Here the sample spans tens of thousands of clones, 85% to 90% being singletons. Sequences were derived from peripheral blood, sampled 28 days after the second AZD1222 dose. The source of these receptors is an adult who received the AZD1222 COVID-19 vaccine.

The chain joins TRBV4-1 to TRBJ1-2; no definite D call. Between the trimmed V and J ends, which lost 3 bases and 2 bases, there was a span of 13 bases. The CDR3 spans 15 residues. Looked up from germline, CDR1 is MGHRA and CDR2 is YSYEKL. The CDR3 DNA reads as TGCGCCAGCAGCCAGGCAGGTGGATCCAACTATGGCTACACCTTC. This gives the protein CASSQAGGSNYGYTF.

This clone was counted once. The rearrangement links TRBV28 to TRBJ2-1, with no clear D. The length of the CDR3 is 12 residues. V lost 8 bases and J lost 2, with 7 bases in between. The V gene's germline CDR1 is MDHEN and CDR2 SYDVKM. CDR3 in DNA: TGTGCCAGCGGGGTCACCTACAATGAGCAGTTCTTC. It codes for CASGVTYNEQFF.

This clone came up once. The rearrangement uses TRBV6-4 and TRBJ1-2; 7 bases line up with TRBD1. Germline V gene lookup returns CDR1 MRHNA and CDR2 SNTAGT. After removal of 4 bases from V and 4 bases from J, the junction contained 3 bases not matched to a gene. CDR3 length: 13 amino acids. In DNA, the CDR3 is TGTGCCAGCAGTGGACAGGGAGGCTATGGCTACACCTTC. This gives the protein CASSGQGGYGYTF.

Written as DNA, the CDR3 is TGTGCCAGCGGGACAGGGGACGTGAGCAATCAGCCCCAGCATTTT. Protein sequence: CASGTGDVSNQPQHF. The J gene is TRBJ1-5, the V gene TRBV6-6; the match to TRBD1 covers 10 bases. CDR3 size: 15 residues. Germline V lookup: CDR1 MNHNY, CDR2 SVGAGI (reference sequence). The trim removed 8 bases at V and 1 base at J, leaving 5 bases unmatched.

This chain links TRBV4-3 with TRBJ2-4; D is possibly TRBD1 (6 bases). CDR3 size: 20 residues. Germline-derived CDR1 and CDR2 are LGHNA and YSLEER. The V end was cut by 0 bases, the J end by 0 bases, with 21 bases between. Here the CDR3 reads CASSQEKRLTGPLAKNIQYF. The CDR3 nucleotides read TGCGCCAGCAGCCAAGAAAAAAGACTCACAGGGCCTCTAGCCAAAAACATTCAGTACTTC.

Turning to this clone: One end of the junction does not line up with germline, which may come from a read error. The chain couples TRBV6-6 to TRBJ2-1; 14 nucleotides align to TRBD2. The CDR3 is 19 residues long. Germline values: CDR1 MNHNY, CDR2 SVGAGI (reference sequence). The CDR3 DNA follows: TGTGCCAGCAGCTACTCGGGACTAGCGGGAGAGAGCTCCTACAATGAGCAGTTCTTC. It translates to CASSYSGLAGESSYNEQFF.

The gene calls are TRBV23-1 and TRBJ1-5, with D tentatively TRBD1 (5 bases). TRBV23-1 is identified as an open reading frame with a role that is uncertain. The CDR3 runs 18 residues. Between the trimmed V and J ends, which lost 3 bases and 0 bases, there was a span of 18 bases. As DNA, the CDR3 is TGCGCCAGCAGTCACAGAGGGGACTTCCCTTATAGCAATCAGCCCCAGCATTTT. Amino acid sequence: CASSHRGDFPYSNQPQHF.

The chain links TRBV30 to TRBJ2-1; D is possibly TRBD2 (6 bases). Germline assignment: CDR1 GTSNPN and CDR2 SVGIG (reference sequence). Trimming took 4 bases from V and 8 from J, leaving 21 bases between them. The CDR3 has 15 residues. CDR3 amino acids: CAWTPTGTSGDEQFF. For the CDR3, the DNA is TGTGCCTGGACACCCACCGGGACTTCCGGCGATGAGCAGTTCTTC.